This TCR beta chain came from a study of T cells in Graves' hyperthyroidism and ophthalmopathy. Study-level background: Peripheral blood draws took place at initial diagnosis, ahead of any treatment.

The source material, RNA transcripts, was used to amplify TCR beta CDR3 regions. HTBI primers were used for first-round RT-PCR of the TCR CDR3. TCRdb called the multiplex PCR reads again in MiXCR, with one record for every CDR3 protein. The repertoire has roughly 330,000 distinct CDR3 sequences, roughly 15% of them found once; the top ten carry 33%. The table lists this clonotype with many counts. The antigen remains unidentified. No ophthalmopathy progression within 18 months constituted stable Graves' hyperthyroidism. The study enrolled patients aged 18 to 65 with newly diagnosed hyperthyroidism of under 2 months' duration. This CDR3 contains 14 residues. Trimming stripped 5 bases from V and 6 bases from J, with 16 bases between. Germline lookup yields CDR1 SEHNR and CDR2 FQNEAQ (reference sequence). General study points: Ophthalmopathy was distinguished from stable hyperthyroidism by 13 V-J signatures.

This chain uses TRBV7-9 with TRBJ1-1, with D possibly TRBD1 on 6 matching bases. This receptor was identified in a man in his thirties or forties with Graves' hyperthyroidism. Specimen: blood. The CDR3: CASSEQGSSAEAFF. The CDR3 DNA follows: TGTGCCAGCAGCGAACAGGGTTCCTCCGCTGAAGCTTTCTTT.